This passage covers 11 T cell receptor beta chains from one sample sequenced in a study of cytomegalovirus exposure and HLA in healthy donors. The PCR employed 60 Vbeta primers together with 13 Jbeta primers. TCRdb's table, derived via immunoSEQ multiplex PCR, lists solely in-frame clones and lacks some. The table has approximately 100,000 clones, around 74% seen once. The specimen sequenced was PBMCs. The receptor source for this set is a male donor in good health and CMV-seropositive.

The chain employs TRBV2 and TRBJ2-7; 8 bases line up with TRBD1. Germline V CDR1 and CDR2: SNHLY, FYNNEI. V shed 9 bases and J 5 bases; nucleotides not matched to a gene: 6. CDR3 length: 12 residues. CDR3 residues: CASKSGGNEQYF. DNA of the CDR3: TGTGCCAGTAAATCAGGGGGCAACGAGCAGTACTTC.

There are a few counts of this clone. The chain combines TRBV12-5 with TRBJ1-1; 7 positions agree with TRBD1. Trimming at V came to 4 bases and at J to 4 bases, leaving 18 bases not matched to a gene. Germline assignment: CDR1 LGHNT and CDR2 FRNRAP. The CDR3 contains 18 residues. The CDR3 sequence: CASGSARGLKKRSTEAFF. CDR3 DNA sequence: TGTGCTAGTGGTTCGGCCAGGGGGTTAAAGAAGAGGAGCACTGAAGCTTTCTTT.

The CDR3, as DNA: TGTGCCAGCAGTGGGGCAGCGTATTCCTACGAGCAGTACTTC. Amino acids: CASSGAAYSYEQYF. This chain uses TRBV5-6 with TRBJ2-7; maybe TRBD1 (5 bases). The V end was cut by 5 bases, the J end by 1 base, with 13 bases between. The CDR3 is 14 amino acids. The germline V gene encodes CDR1 SGHDT and CDR2 YYEEEE.

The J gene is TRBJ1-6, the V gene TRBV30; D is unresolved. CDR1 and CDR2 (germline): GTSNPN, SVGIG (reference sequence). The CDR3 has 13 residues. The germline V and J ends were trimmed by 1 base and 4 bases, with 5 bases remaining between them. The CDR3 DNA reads TGTGCCTGGAGTGGGCAGTATAATTCACCCCTCCACTTT. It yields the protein CAWSGQYNSPLHF.

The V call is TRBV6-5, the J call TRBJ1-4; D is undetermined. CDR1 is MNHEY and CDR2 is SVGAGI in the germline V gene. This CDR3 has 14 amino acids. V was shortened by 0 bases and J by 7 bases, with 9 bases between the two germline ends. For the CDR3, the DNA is TGTGCCAGCAGTTACTCGGAGGGAGGTGAAAAACTGTTTTTT. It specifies CASSYSEGGEKLFF.

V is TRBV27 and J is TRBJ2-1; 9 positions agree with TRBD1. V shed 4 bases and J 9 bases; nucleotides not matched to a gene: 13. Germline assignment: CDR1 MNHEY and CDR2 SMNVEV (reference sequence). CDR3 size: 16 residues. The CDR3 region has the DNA TGTGCCAGCAGTTCCCTCTCCAGGACAGGGGCGGGTGAGCAGTTCTTC. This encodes CASSSLSRTGAGEQFF.

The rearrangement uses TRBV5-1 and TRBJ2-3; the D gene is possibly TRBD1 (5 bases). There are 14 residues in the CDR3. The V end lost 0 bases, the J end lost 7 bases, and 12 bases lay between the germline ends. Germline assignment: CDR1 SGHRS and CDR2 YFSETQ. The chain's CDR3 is CASSLAGYPNTQYF. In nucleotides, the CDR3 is TGCGCCAGCAGCTTGGCAGGGTACCCAAATACGCAGTATTTT.

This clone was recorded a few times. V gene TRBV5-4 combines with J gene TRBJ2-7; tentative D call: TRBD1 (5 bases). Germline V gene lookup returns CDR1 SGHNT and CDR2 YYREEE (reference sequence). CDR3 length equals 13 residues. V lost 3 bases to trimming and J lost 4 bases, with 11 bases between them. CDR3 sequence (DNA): TGTGCCAGCAGCTCGACAGCAGGGTACGAGCAGTACTTC. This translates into CASSSTAGYEQYF.

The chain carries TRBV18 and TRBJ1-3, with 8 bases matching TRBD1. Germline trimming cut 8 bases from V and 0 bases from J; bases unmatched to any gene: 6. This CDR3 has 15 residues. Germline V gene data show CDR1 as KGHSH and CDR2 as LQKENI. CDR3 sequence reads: CASRRGQGSGNTIYF. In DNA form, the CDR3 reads TGTGCCAGCCGTCGCGGACAGGGCTCTGGAAACACCATATATTTT.

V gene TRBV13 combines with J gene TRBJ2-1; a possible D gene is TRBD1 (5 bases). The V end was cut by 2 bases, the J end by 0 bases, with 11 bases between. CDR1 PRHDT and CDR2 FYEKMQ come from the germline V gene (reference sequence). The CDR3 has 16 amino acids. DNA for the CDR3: TGTGCCAGCAGCTTACTCAGGGAAAGCTCCTACAATGAGCAGTTCTTC. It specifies CASSLLRESSYNEQFF.

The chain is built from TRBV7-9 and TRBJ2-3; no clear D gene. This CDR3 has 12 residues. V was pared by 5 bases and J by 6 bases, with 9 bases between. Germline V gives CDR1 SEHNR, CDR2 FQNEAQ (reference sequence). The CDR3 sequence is CASSSPSDTQYF. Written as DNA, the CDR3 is TGTGCCAGCAGCAGCCCATCGGATACGCAGTATTTT.